This T cell receptor (beta chain) appears in the sequencing data of a study of blood T cells in healthy people across ages. This clonotype has ten or more counts. The antigen is unknown. A second PCR, run for roughly 7 to 12 cycles, used a sample-barcoded 5' primer plus a J-beta primer mix. TCRdb used MiXCR to reprocess the 5' RACE reads, holding one entry per CDR3 protein. The sample consists of approximately 730,000 distinct CDR3 sequences, 43% of them appearing once. Per germline, CDR1 SGHTA and CDR2 FQGNSA. Trimming pared 8 bases from V and 0 bases from J, leaving 5 bases between. The CDR3 length is 13 residues. Study results and limitations: The long-lived group displayed more naive CD4+ cells, plus higher diversity, than the aged donors did.

Sequencing was done on a sample of blood. This chain joins TRBV7-2 and TRBJ2-6; D possibly corresponds to TRBD2 (5 bases). The clonotype was recovered from a woman aged 55-69 years in good health. For the CDR3, the DNA is TGTGCCAGCGGGAGCTCTGGGGCCAACGTCCTGACTTTC. This encodes CASGSSGANVLTF.